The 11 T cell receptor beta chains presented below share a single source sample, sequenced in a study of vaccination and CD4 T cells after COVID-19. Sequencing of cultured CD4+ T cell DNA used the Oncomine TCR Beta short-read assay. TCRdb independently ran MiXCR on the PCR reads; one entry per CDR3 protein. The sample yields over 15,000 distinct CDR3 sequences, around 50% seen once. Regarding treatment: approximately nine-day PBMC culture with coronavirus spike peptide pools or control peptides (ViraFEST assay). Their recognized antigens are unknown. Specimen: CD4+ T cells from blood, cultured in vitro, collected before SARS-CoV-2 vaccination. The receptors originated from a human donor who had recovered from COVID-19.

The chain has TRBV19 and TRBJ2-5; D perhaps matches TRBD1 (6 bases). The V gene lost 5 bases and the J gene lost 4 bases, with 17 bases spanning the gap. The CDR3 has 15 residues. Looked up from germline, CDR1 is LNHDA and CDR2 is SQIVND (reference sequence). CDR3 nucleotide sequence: TGTGCCAGTAGTGTAACAGGGATAGGAGCAGAGACCCAGTACTTC. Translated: CASSVTGIGAETQYF.

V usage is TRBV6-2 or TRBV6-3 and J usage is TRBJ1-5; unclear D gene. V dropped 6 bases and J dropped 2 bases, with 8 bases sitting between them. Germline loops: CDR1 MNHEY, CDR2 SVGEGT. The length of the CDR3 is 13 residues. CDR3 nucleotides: TGTGCCAGCAGAAGTGCTGGCAATCAGCCCCAGCATTTT. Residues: CASRSAGNQPQHF.

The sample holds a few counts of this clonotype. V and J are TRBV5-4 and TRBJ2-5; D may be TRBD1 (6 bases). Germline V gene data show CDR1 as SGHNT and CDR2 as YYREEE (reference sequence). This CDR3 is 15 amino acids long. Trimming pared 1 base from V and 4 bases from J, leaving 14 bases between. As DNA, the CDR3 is TGTGCCAGCAGCTTGTCTTCCCAAGGGGGAGAGACCCAGTACTTC. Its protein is CASSLSSQGGETQYF.

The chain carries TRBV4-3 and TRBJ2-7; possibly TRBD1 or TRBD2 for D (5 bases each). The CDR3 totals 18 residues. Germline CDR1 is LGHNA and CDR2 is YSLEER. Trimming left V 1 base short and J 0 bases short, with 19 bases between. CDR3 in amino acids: CASSQAAWGSGDSYEQYF. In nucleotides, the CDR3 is TGCGCCAGCAGCCAAGCCGCCTGGGGGAGCGGCGACTCCTACGAGCAGTACTTC.

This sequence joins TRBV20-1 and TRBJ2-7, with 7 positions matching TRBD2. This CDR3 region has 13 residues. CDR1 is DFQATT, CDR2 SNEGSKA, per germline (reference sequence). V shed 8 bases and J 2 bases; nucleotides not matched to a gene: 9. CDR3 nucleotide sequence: TGCAGTCCCGCGGGAGAAGAGACCTACGAGCAGTACTTC. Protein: CSPAGEETYEQYF.

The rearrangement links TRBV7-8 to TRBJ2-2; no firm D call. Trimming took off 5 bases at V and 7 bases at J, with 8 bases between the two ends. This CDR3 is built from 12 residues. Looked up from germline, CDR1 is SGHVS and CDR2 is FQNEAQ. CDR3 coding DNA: TGTGCCAGCAGCCTAGGCCGCGGGGAGCTGTTTTTT. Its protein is CASSLGRGELFF.

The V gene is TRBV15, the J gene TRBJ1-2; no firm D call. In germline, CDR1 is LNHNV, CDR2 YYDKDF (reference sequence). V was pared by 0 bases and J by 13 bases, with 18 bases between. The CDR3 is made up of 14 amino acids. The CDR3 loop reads CATSRDLLAREGTF. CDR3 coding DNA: TGTGCCACCAGCAGAGATTTATTGGCAAGGGAAGGCACCTTC.

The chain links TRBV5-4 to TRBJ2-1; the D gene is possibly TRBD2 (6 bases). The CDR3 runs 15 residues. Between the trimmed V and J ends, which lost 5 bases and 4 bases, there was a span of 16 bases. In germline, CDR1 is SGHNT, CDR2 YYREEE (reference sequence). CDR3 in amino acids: CASSHGSRVYNEQFF. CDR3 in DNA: TGTGCCAGCAGTCACGGGAGTCGGGTGTACAATGAGCAGTTCTTC.

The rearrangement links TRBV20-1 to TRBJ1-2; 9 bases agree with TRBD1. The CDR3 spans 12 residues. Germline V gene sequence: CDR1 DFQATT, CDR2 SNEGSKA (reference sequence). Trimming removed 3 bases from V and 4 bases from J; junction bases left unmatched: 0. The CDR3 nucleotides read TGCAGTGCTAGGACAGGGGGCTATGGCTACACCTTC. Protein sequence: CSARTGGYGYTF.

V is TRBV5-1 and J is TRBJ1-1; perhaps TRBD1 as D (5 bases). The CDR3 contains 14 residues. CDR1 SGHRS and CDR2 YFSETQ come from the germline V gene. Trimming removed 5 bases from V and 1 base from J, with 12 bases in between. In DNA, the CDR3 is TGCGCCAGCAGGGTGGAGGGACCGAACACTGAAGCTTTCTTT. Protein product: CASRVEGPNTEAFF.

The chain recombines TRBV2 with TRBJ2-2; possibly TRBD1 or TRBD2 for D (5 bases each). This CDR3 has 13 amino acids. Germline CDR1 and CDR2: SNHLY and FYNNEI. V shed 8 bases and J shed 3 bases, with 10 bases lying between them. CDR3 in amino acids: CASSEGYTGELFF. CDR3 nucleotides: TGTGCCAGCTCTGAGGGGTACACCGGGGAGCTGTTTTTT.